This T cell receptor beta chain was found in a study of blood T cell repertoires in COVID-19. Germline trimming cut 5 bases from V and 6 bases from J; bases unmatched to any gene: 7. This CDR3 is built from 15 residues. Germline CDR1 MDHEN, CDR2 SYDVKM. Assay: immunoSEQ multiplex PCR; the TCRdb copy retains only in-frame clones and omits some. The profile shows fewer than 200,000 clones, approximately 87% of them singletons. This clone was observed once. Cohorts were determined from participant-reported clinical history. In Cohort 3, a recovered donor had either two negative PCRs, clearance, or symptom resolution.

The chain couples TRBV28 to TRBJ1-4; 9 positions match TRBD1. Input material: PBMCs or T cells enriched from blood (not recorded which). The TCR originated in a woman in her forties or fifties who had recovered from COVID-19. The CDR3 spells CASSPPGTGYEKLFF. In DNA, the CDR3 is TGTGCCAGCAGTCCGCCCGGGACAGGGTATGAAAAACTGTTTTTT. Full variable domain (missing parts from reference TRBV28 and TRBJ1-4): DVKVTQSSRYLVKRTGEKVFLECVQDMDHENMFWYRQDPGLGLRLIYFSYDVKMKEKGDIPEGYSVSREKKERFSLILESASTNQTSMYLCASSPPGTGYEKLFFGSGTQLSVL.